Each of the 6 T cell receptor beta chains below was sequenced from the same sample in a study of HIV-infected patients and healthy controls. TCRdb ran MiXCR on the 5' RACE reads and lists one entry per CDR3 protein. The data contain over 55,000 distinct CDR3 sequences, 15% to 20% of them singletons. The sequenced sample was CD4+ T cells from blood. The source is a human donor in good health.

The chain joins TRBV19 to TRBJ1-5; 8 bases are a match to TRBD1. The CDR3 has 16 residues. V trimming: 5 bases; J trimming: 0 bases; junction bases outside the gene matches: 6. Germline CDR1 reads LNHDA; CDR2 reads SQIVND (reference sequence). CDR3 sequence: CASSPQGAGSNQPQHF. The CDR3 coding sequence is TGTGCCAGTAGTCCCCAGGGGGCGGGTAGCAATCAGCCCCAGCATTTT.

This clonotype has at least ten counts. The chain joins TRBV3-1 to TRBJ1-1; D is unclear. The V end was cut by 6 bases, the J end by 1 base, with 15 bases between. The CDR3 has 15 residues. Germline CDR1 and CDR2: LGHDT and YNNKEL (reference sequence). The CDR3 loop is CASSQSRRTNTEAFF. The CDR3, as DNA: TGTGCCAGCAGTCAAAGCCGTCGGACGAACACTGAAGCTTTCTTT.

This chain connects TRBV7-3 to TRBJ1-1; a possible D gene is TRBD1 (5 bases). V was pared by 2 bases and J by 5 bases, with 9 bases between. The CDR3 is made up of 13 amino acids. CDR1 SGHTA and CDR2 FQGTGA come from the germline V gene. CDR3 region: CASSLDGGTEAFF. As DNA, the CDR3 is TGTGCCAGCAGCTTAGATGGGGGAACTGAAGCTTTCTTT.

The chain couples TRBV5-1 to TRBJ2-2; 11 nucleotides align to TRBD2. From germline, CDR1 is SGHRS and CDR2 YFSETQ. With V trimmed by 3 bases and J by 9 bases, 7 bases remained unmatched. The CDR3 extends over 15 amino acids. Here the CDR3 reads CASSSLAGGSRELFF. As DNA, the CDR3 is TGCGCCAGCAGCTCCCTAGCGGGAGGTTCCAGGGAGCTGTTTTTT.

J is TRBJ2-3 and V is TRBV7-2, with 8 bases matching TRBD1. This CDR3 has 14 amino acids. Looked up from germline, CDR1 is SGHTA and CDR2 is FQGNSA. V lost 5 bases and J lost 10; bases outside the gene matches: 11. The CDR3 DNA is TGTGCCAGCAGCCCCACCGTCGGACAGGGTGCGCAGTATTTT. It yields the protein CASSPTVGQGAQYF.

This clonotype has at least ten counts. This rearrangement joins TRBV14 to TRBJ1-2; 7 bases align to TRBD1. Germline loops: CDR1 SGHDN, CDR2 FVKESK. Unmatched junction bases numbered 10, after V lost 3 bases and J lost 6 bases. This CDR3 has 15 amino acids. As DNA, the CDR3 is TGTGCCAGCAGCCACGTAGGGGGCGGTCAAAATGGCTACACCTTC. This encodes CASSHVGGGQNGYTF.